Following are 24 T cell receptor beta chains from one sample sequenced in a study of shared T cell receptors in the human thymus. Measured with immunoSEQ multiplex PCR; TCRdb has only the in-frame clones, and not every one. The sample lists hundreds of thousands of clones, approximately 88% occurring once. These same records also appear under a second study, on human thymus T cells.

Sequences were obtained from thymocytes. The receptors originated from a boy younger than two with a congenital heart defect.

This clone was recorded only once. The V and J genes are TRBV7-2 and TRBJ2-2; 9 positions agree with TRBD2. Looked up from germline, CDR1 is SGHTA and CDR2 is FQGNSA. This CDR3 is 17 amino acids long. The V segment lost 5 bases and the J segment 3 bases; nucleotides outside the gene matches: 10. This CDR3 is CASSLPLAGGHTGELFF. The CDR3, as DNA: TGTGCCAGCAGCCTACCCCTGGCGGGAGGGCACACCGGGGAGCTGTTTTTT.

V gene TRBV11-2 combines with J gene TRBJ2-3; D not resolved. This CDR3 spans 18 amino acids. CDR1 and CDR2 from the germline V gene are SGHAT and FQNNGV. V was clipped by 5 bases and J by 2 bases, with 23 bases between them. The CDR3 DNA is TGTGCCAGCAGCCTGCCCCATCTTCGACTTCACCTCACAGATACGCAGTATTTT. It codes for CASSLPHLRLHLTDTQYF.

The CDR3 nucleotides read TGTGCCAGCAGCTTAGTGGCGGGACTAGCGGAAGCCAAAAACATTCAGTACTTC. Protein product: CASSLVAGLAEAKNIQYF. The genes are TRBV11-2 and TRBJ2-4, with 11 bases aligning to TRBD2. This CDR3 spans 18 amino acids. Germline V gene sequence: CDR1 SGHAT, CDR2 FQNNGV. Trimming cost V 1 base and J 0 bases; bases outside gene matches: 5.

V is TRBV10-1 and J is TRBJ2-3, with 13 bases lining up with TRBD2. This CDR3 spans 18 amino acids. CDR1 and CDR2 (germline): WNHNN, SYGVQD (reference sequence). The V segment lost 2 bases and the J segment 5 bases; nucleotides outside the gene matches: 10. CDR3 coding DNA: TGCGCCAGCAGTGAGACTAGCGGGAGGGCCCGTGGGGTAGATACGCAGTATTTT. As protein: CASSETSGRARGVDTQYF.

The chain is built from TRBV4-1 and TRBJ2-3, with 8 bases identical to TRBD2. The ends lost 0 bases at V and 0 bases at J; junction bases unmatched: 8. The CDR3 extends over 18 amino acids. The germline CDR1 and CDR2 sequences are MGHRA and YSYEKL. CDR3: CASSQDPRQRESTDTQYF. CDR3 sequence (DNA): TGCGCCAGCAGCCAAGATCCCCGCCAGCGGGAGAGCACAGATACGCAGTATTTT.

The chain uses TRBV7-9 and TRBJ1-1, with 7 bases fitting TRBD1. V gave up 4 bases and J gave up 0 bases; unmatched junction bases: 14. The CDR3 is made up of 18 amino acids. In germline, CDR1 is SEHNR, CDR2 FQNEAQ (reference sequence). CDR3 coding DNA: TGTGCCAGCAGCTCTTCGCCGAGCAGGGGGACGGTGAACACTGAAGCTTTCTTT. Its translation: CASSSSPSRGTVNTEAFF.

The V gene is TRBV4-2, the J gene TRBJ2-7; D possibly corresponds to TRBD2 (6 bases). CDR3 length: 14 amino acids. Trimming shortened V by 1 base and J by 3 bases, and 10 bases separated the two germline ends. Germline assignment: CDR1 LGHNA and CDR2 YNFKEQ. Here the CDR3 DNA reads TGTGCCAGCAGCCAAGTTGGTAGCGGCTACGAGCAGTACTTC. As protein: CASSQVGSGYEQYF.

This clone was found once. The sample carries other DNA sequences with the same CDR3. This chain connects TRBV5-1 to TRBJ2-7; D not resolved. CDR1 and CDR2 (germline): SGHRS, YFSETQ. CDR3 length: 14 residues. With 0 bases removed from V and 0 bases from J, the gap between germline ends came to 7 bases. CDR3 amino acids: CASSLAPRSYEQYF. In DNA, the CDR3 is TGCGCCAGCAGCTTGGCCCCTCGCTCCTACGAGCAGTACTTC.

The rearrangement links TRBV11-3 to TRBJ2-7; D gene uncertain. CDR3 length: 16 residues. V was cut by 4 bases and J by 4 bases, with 20 bases left in between. Germline V CDR1 and CDR2: SGHNT, YENEEA. The CDR3 here is CASSSTGTGASYEQYF. For the CDR3, the DNA is TGTGCCAGCAGCTCCACCGGCACGGGTGCCTCTTACGAGCAGTACTTC. The entire variable domain, with the rest obtained from reference TRBV11-3 and TRBJ2-7, is as follows: EAGVVQSPRYKIIEKKQPVAFWCNPISGHNTLYWYLQNLGQGPELLIRYENEEAVDDSQLPKDRFSAERLKGVDSTLKIQPAELGDSAVYLCASSSTGTGASYEQYFGPGTRLTVT.

This chain connects TRBV4-2 to TRBJ2-1; 10 positions agree with TRBD2. CDR3 length equals 16 residues. Per germline, CDR1 LGHNA and CDR2 YNFKEQ. The ends lost 3 bases at V and 10 bases at J; junction bases unmatched: 12. This CDR3 reads CASSQAVRAAGGEQFF. The CDR3 nucleotides are TGTGCCAGCAGCCAGGCGGTAAGGGCAGCGGGAGGGGAGCAGTTCTTC.

The CDR3 sequence is CASSWGGQGPSGANVLTF. The CDR3 region has the DNA TGCGCCAGCAGCTGGGGGGGACAGGGGCCGTCTGGGGCCAACGTCCTGACTTTC. The V gene is TRBV5-1, the J gene TRBJ2-6; 10 bases map to TRBD1. Losses at the gene ends were 3 bases for V and 1 base for J; bases not matched to a gene: 7. The CDR3 contains 18 residues. Germline-derived CDR1 and CDR2 are SGHRS and YFSETQ.

V is TRBV27 and J is TRBJ1-1; D might be TRBD1 (6 bases). Trimming removed 4 bases at V and 3 bases at J, with 24 bases between. This CDR3 has 18 residues. Germline CDR1 is MNHEY and CDR2 is SMNVEV (reference sequence). The DNA for the CDR3 is TGTGCCAGCAGTTCGCCCAGGGTAGACGGGGGGCAGCACACTGAAGCTTTCTTT. Its translation: CASSSPRVDGGQHTEAFF.

The chain couples TRBV5-1 to TRBJ2-7, with TRBD2 matching 13 bases. The CDR3 runs to 14 residues. J lost 4 bases, V lost 4 bases, and 2 bases had no gene match. Germline CDR1 and CDR2: SGHRS and YFSETQ. The CDR3, as DNA: TGCGCCAGCAGCAAACTAGCGGGAGGGTACGAGCAGTACTTC. Protein sequence: CASSKLAGGYEQYF. The full variable domain, in which reference TRBV5-1 and TRBJ2-7 provide the parts outside the CDR3, is KAGVTQTPRYLIKTRGQQVTLSCSPISGHRSVSWYQQTPGQGLQFLFEYFSETQRNKGNFPGRFSGRQFSNSRSEMNVSTLELGDSALYLCASSKLAGGYEQYFGPGTRLTVT.

V usage is TRBV6-5 and J usage is TRBJ1-4; D uncertain. CDR1 is MNHEY, CDR2 SVGAGI, per germline. This CDR3 region has 15 residues. Trimming pared 0 bases from V and 4 bases from J, leaving 9 bases between. The CDR3: CASSYSRADNEKLFF. Here the CDR3 DNA reads TGTGCCAGCAGTTACTCGAGGGCAGATAATGAAAAACTGTTTTTT.

V and J are TRBV7-9 and TRBJ2-7, with 15 bases aligning to TRBD2. This CDR3 spans 17 amino acids. From germline, CDR1 is SEHNR and CDR2 FQNEAQ (reference sequence). The V and J ends lost 5 bases and 2 bases, in that order; junction bases with no gene match: 7. The CDR3 DNA reads TGTGCCAGCAGCCCAGGACTAGCGGGAGGGCCCGCCTACGAGCAGTACTTC. Protein product: CASSPGLAGGPAYEQYF. The whole variable domain, filled in from reference TRBV7-9 and TRBJ2-7, reads DTGVSQNPRHKITKRGQNVTFRCDPISEHNRLYWYRQTLGQGPEFLTYFQNEAQLEKSRLLSDRFSAERPKGSFSTLEIQRTEQGDSAMYLCASSPGLAGGPAYEQYFGPGTRLTVT.

This clone was seen once. The rearrangement links TRBV7-6 to TRBJ2-3, with 14 bases lining up with TRBD2. CDR3 size: 17 residues. Germline CDR1 and CDR2: SGHVS and FNYEAQ. V lost 5 bases, J lost 3 bases, and 7 bases stayed unmatched. Here the CDR3 DNA reads TGTGCCAGCAGCATAGGGGGGACTAGCGGGAGAACAGATACGCAGTATTTT. It codes for CASSIGGTSGRTDTQYF.

The chain couples TRBV4-2 to TRBJ2-1; TRBD2 aligns across 8 bases. Germline assignment: CDR1 LGHNA and CDR2 YNFKEQ. This CDR3 comprises 15 residues. J lost 9 bases, V lost 5 bases, and 12 bases had no gene match. Here the CDR3 DNA reads TGTGCCAGCAGCGTCGGGACTAGAGGAGGTGGTGAGCAGTTCTTC. Protein product: CASSVGTRGGGEQFF.

This sequence joins TRBV4-3 and TRBJ2-1; 7 nucleotides agree with TRBD2. Per germline, CDR1 LGHNA and CDR2 YSLEER. The length of the CDR3 is 17 residues. Trimming took 0 bases from V and 4 from J; bases not matched to a gene: 9. The CDR3 DNA sequence: TGCGCCAGCAGCCAAGATTGTCGCGGGACTACTTACAATGAGCAGTTCTTC. This sequence encodes CASSQDCRGTTYNEQFF.

The chain is built from TRBV6-5 and TRBJ2-3; TRBD1 agrees at 9 bases. Per the germline V gene, CDR1 is MNHEY and CDR2 is SVGAGI. V lost 0 bases to trimming and J lost 5 bases; unmatched junction nucleotides: 3. The CDR3 sequence is 15 residues long. The chain's CDR3 is CASSYSWDRVDTQYF. The CDR3 DNA sequence: TGTGCCAGCAGTTACTCTTGGGACAGGGTAGATACGCAGTATTTT.

The gene calls are TRBV30 and TRBJ2-7; D perhaps matches TRBD1 (5 bases). CDR3 size: 14 residues. Germline assignment: CDR1 GTSNPN and CDR2 SVGIG (reference sequence). Trimming took off 2 bases at V and 7 bases at J, with 18 bases between the two ends. The DNA for the CDR3 is TGTGCCTGGAGTAGGGGTAGGGCCCTGGGGGAGCAGTACTTC. Amino acids: CAWSRGRALGEQYF. Full variable domain (missing parts from reference TRBV30 and TRBJ2-7): SQTIHQWPATLVQPVGSPLSLECTVEGTSNPNLYWYRQAAGRGLQLLFYSVGIGQISSEVPQNLSASRPQDRQFILSSKKLLLSDSGFYLCAWSRGRALGEQYFGPGTRLTVT.

This chain connects TRBV27 to TRBJ2-7, with 9 bases identical to TRBD2. Germline V gene data show CDR1 as MNHEY and CDR2 as SMNVEV (reference sequence). The CDR3 contains 17 residues. V shed 1 base and J 4 bases; nucleotides not matched to a gene: 11. CDR3 in amino acids: CASSLFPPAGGKYEQYF. The CDR3 bases are TGTGCCAGCAGTTTATTCCCGCCAGCGGGAGGCAAATACGAGCAGTACTTC.

The chain combines TRBV29-1 with TRBJ1-3, with 7 bases lining up with TRBD1. CDR1 is SQVTM and CDR2 is ANQGSEA in the germline V gene. The V and J ends lost 3 bases and 4 bases, in that order; junction bases with no gene match: 6. This CDR3 has 14 amino acids. CDR3 protein: CSVDLGGAGNTIYF. The DNA for the CDR3 is TGCAGCGTTGATCTAGGGGGCGCGGGAAACACCATATATTTT.

The V gene is TRBV5-6, the J gene TRBJ2-1; 8 nucleotides match TRBD2. The V gene end was trimmed by 0 bases and the J gene end by 1 base; junction bases not matched to a gene: 6. In germline, CDR1 is SGHDT, CDR2 YYEEEE. The length of the CDR3 is 17 residues. The CDR3 protein is CASSLADSGRSYNEQFF. CDR3 in DNA: TGTGCCAGCAGCTTGGCCGACAGCGGGAGATCCTACAATGAGCAGTTCTTC.

The rearrangement uses TRBV4-3 and TRBJ1-1; D is uncertain. Between the trimmed V and J ends, which lost 0 bases and 0 bases, there was a span of 8 bases. CDR3 length equals 15 residues. The V gene's germline CDR1 is LGHNA and CDR2 YSLEER. The CDR3 loop is CASSQDGHLNTEAFF. Here the CDR3 DNA reads TGCGCCAGCAGCCAAGATGGCCACCTGAACACTGAAGCTTTCTTT.